The sequence of this T cell receptor beta chain was determined in a study of shared clonotypes between healthy human individuals. Study-level points and caveats: The four-donor shared clonotypes exceeded non-shared clonotypes in generation probability, with non-shared ones scoring lower. Generally, naive subsets came out with larger estimated richness than memory subsets.

Libraries were prepared by immunoSEQ multiplex PCR; TCRdb keeps only in-frame clonotypes and omits some of them. The table shows almost 700,000 clones, with roughly nine tenths occurring only once. In the naive CD8 group, cells lacked CD45RO and were positively selected for CCR7, so terminally differentiated effector memory CD45RA+ cells were left out. HIV-negative, healthy adults without recent acute infections or vaccinations were the donors. On this clone: What it recognizes is unknown. Because the CDR3's place on the DNA is in doubt, the DNA is left out and the CDR3 is given as listed by TCRdb.

A total of 13 residues make up the CDR3, ends included. CDR1 is SGHNT, CDR2 YYREEE, per germline (reference sequence). The specimen sequenced was naive CD8+ T cells sorted from blood. This sequence originates from a man aged 30-40 years in good health. V and J are TRBV5-4 and TRBJ1-1; TRBD1 was called by the table and not checked on the DNA. The CDR3 here is CASSFQVSHEAFF.